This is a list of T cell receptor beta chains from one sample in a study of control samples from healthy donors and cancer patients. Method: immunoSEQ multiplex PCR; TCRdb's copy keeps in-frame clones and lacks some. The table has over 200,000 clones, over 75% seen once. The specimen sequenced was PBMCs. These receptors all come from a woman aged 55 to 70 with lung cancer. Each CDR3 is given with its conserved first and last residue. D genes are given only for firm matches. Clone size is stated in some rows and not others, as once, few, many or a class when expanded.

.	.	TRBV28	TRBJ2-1	TGTGCCAGCAGTTTACCGAGCGCGAGCTCCTACAATGAGCAGTTCTTC	CASSLPSASSYNEQFF
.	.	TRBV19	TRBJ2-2	TGTGCCAGTAGTATTCGGCCAGGGGTAACCGGGGAGCTGTTTTTT	CASSIRPGVTGELFF
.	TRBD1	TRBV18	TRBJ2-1	TGTGCCAGCTCACCGGGGACAGGGTTTGAGCAGTTCTTC	CASSPGTGFEQFF
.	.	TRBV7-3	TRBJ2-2	TGTGCCAGCAGCTCAGGGGACACCGGGGAGCTGTTTTTT	CASSSGDTGELFF
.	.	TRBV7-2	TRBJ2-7	TGTGCCAGCAGCTTAGAACAGAACTCCTACGAGCAGTACTTC	CASSLEQNSYEQYF
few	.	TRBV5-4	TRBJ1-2	TGTGCCAGCAGCTTGGACAGTAACTATGGCTACACCTTC	CASSLDSNYGYTF
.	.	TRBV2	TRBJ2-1	TGTGCCAGCAGTGTTCTCGGCAATGAGCAGTTCTTC	CASSVLGNEQFF
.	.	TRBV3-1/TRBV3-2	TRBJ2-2	TGTGCCAGCAGCCAACCCGGGGAGCTGTTTTTT	CASSQPGELFF
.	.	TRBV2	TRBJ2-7	TGTGCCAGCAGTGAACGCGGCGCGCAGTACTTC	CASSERGAQYF
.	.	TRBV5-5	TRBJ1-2	TGTGCCAGCAGCCTCACGTGGGGAGAGGATGGCTACACCTTC	CASSLTWGEDGYTF
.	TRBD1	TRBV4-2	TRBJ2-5	TGTGCCAGCAGCCAAACAACAGGGCGGACAGGAGAGGCCCAGTACTTC	CASSQTTGRTGEAQYF
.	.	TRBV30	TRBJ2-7	TGTGCCTGGAGTGACCGAGCCTACGAGCAGTACTTC	CAWSDRAYEQYF
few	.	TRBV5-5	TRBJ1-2	TGTGCCAGCAGCTTGCTAGGTCAGAACTATGGCTACACCTTC	CASSLLGQNYGYTF
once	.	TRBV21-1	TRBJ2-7	TGTGCCAGCAGCAGGACCGGGGGGCTCGAGCAGTACTTC	CASSRTGGLEQYF
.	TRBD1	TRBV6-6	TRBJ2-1	TGTGCCAGCAGTAGCCGGGACAGGGGAAACAATGAGCAGTTCTTC	CASSSRDRGNNEQFF
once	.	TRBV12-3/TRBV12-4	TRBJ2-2	TGTGCCAGCAGTGACAACACCGGGGAGCTGTTTTTT	CASSDNTGELFF
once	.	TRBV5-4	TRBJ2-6	TGTGCCAGCAGCTTGGAATTGGGGGCCGGGGCCAACGTCCTGACTTTC	CASSLELGAGANVLTF
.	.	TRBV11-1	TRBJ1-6	TGTGCCAGCAGCTTAGTGGAAAATAATTCACCCCTCCACTTT	CASSLVENNSPLHF
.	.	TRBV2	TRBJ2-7	TGTGCCAGCAGCTCCGGGACTCTGACCGCCTACGAGCAGTACTTC	CASSSGTLTAYEQYF
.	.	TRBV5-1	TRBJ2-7	TGCGCCAGCAGCTTGGATTACGAGCAGTACTTC	CASSLDYEQYF
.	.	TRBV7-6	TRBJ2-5	TGTGCCAGCAGCACCTCTAGTGCTCCGACCCAGTACTTC	CASSTSSAPTQYF
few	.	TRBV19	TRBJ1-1	TGTGCCAGTAGTCTTAGACAGATGAACACTGAAGCTTTCTTT	CASSLRQMNTEAFF
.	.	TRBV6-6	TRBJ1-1	TGTGCCAGCAGTCCCTCATACACTGAAGCTTTCTTT	CASSPSYTEAFF
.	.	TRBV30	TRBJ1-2	TGTGCCTGGAGTCGTCCGGGGGGGCAAGGCTATGGCTACACCTTC	CAWSRPGGQGYGYTF
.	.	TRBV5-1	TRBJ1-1	TGCGCCAGCAGGGGGATTATGAACACTGAAGCTTTCTTT	CASRGIMNTEAFF
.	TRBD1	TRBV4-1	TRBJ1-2	TGCGCCAGCAGCCGAACAGGGGGCGATGGCTACACCTTC	CASSRTGGDGYTF
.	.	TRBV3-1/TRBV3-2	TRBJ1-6	TGTGCCAGCAGCCAAGGTCAGGGAAATTCACCCCTCCACTTT	CASSQGQGNSPLHF
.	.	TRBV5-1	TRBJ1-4	TGCGCCAGCAGCTTGCAACCTCTGGGCGGTGGCGGTGAAAAACTGTTTTTT	CASSLQPLGGGGEKLFF
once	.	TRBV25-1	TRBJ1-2	TGTGCCAGCAGTGAATCTGGTCCGGGTGATGGCTACACCTTC	CASSESGPGDGYTF
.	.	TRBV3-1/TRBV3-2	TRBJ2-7	TGTGCCAGCAGCCAAGTGGACAACCTCTCCTACGAGCAGTACTTC	CASSQVDNLSYEQYF
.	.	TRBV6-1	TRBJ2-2	TGTGCCAGCAGTGAAGGCAGGACGAACACCGGGGAGCTGTTTTTT	CASSEGRTNTGELFF
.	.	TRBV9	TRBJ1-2	TGTGCCAGCAGCTCAGGGGTGAACTATGGCTACACCTTC	CASSSGVNYGYTF
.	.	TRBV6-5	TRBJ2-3	TGTGCCAGCAGTTCCGGGACTCAAGCCAGCACAGATACGCAGTATTTT	CASSSGTQASTDTQYF
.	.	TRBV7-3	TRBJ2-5	TGTGCCAGCAGCGAAAGAGGGCCCAAGGGAGAGACCCAGTACTTC	CASSERGPKGETQYF
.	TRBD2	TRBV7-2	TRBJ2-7	TGTGCCAGCAGCACTAGGGGGGGACTAGCGGCCTCCTACGAGCAGTACTTC	CASSTRGGLAASYEQYF
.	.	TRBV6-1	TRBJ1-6	TGTGCCAGCAGTGAAGCGAGGCAGGGCGGCTCCTATAATTCACCCCTCCACTTT	CASSEARQGGSYNSPLHF
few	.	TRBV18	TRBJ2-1	TGTGCCAGCTCACCAACCCAGCAGGTCTACAATGAGCAGTTCTTC	CASSPTQQVYNEQFF
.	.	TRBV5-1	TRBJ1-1	TGCGCCAGCAGCGCCGCCCCAGCAGGGACGAACACTGAAGCTTTCTTT	CASSAAPAGTNTEAFF
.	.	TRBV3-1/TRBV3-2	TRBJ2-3	TGTGCCAGCAGCCCCCCCCAACGACTAGTCCCCACAGATACGCAGTATTTT	CASSPPQRLVPTDTQYF
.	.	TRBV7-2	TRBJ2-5	TGTGCCAGCAGCTTAGGCAGACTTGAGACCCAGTACTTC	CASSLGRLETQYF
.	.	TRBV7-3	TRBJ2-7	TGTGCCAGCAGCTTAGATGCGGGAAACTCCTACGAGCAGTACTTC	CASSLDAGNSYEQYF
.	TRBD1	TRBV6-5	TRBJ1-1	TGTGCCAGCAGGGGACAGGGGGCAAGGTACACTGAAGCTTTCTTT	CASRGQGARYTEAFF
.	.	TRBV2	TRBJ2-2	TGTGCCAGCAGTGGGACAGGGAGGGCCGGGGAGCTGTTTTTT	CASSGTGRAGELFF
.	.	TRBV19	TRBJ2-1	TGTGCCAGTAGTACAACCTCCCTGGGGTCCTACAATGAGCAGTTCTTC	CASSTTSLGSYNEQFF
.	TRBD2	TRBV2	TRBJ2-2	TGTGCCAGCTCGTCAGCGGGGTGGACCGGGGAGCTGTTTTTT	CASSSAGWTGELFF
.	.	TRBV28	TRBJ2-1	TGTGCCAGCAGTTCGGGGTTAGGGCTTAGATCCTACAATGAGCAGTTCTTC	CASSSGLGLRSYNEQFF
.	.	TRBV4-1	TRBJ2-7	TGCGCCAGCAGCCAAGAATTGGGACACTCCTACGAGCAGTACTTC	CASSQELGHSYEQYF